This T cell receptor (beta chain) was found in a study of CD8 T cells in Susac syndrome. An input of roughly 0.45 to 1 ug of RNA was subjected to reverse transcription using random hexamers. In TCRdb, the immunoSEQ multiplex PCR reads were re-called with MiXCR into one record per CDR3 protein. The sample consists of 150,000 to 200,000 distinct CDR3 sequences, roughly 95% of them appearing once. The CDR3 extends over 11 amino acids. Trimming took off 5 bases at V and 8 bases at J, with 9 bases between the two ends. Germline loops: CDR1 SNHLY, CDR2 FYNNEI. The clonotype was recovered from a human donor in good health. The J gene is TRBJ1-2, the V gene TRBV2; a weak D match, TRBD1 (6 bases). The sample was CD4+ T cells from PBMCs. The CDR3: CASSPTGGYTF. The DNA of the CDR3 is TGTGCCAGCAGTCCCACAGGGGGCTACACCTTC.